This record concerns one T cell receptor (beta chain) sequence. One end of the junction fails to match germline, which may point to a read error. Purified naive CD4+ T cells were depleted of CD25+ Tregs. Full-length variable regions came from constant-region reverse primers plus semi-nested Nested Universal Primer A PCR. Using its own MiXCR run on the 5' RACE reads, TCRdb lists one record per CDR3 protein. The table lists about 40,000 distinct CDR3 sequences, around 18% of them singletons. The CDR3 spans 13 residues. Germline lookup yields CDR1 LGHNA and CDR2 YSLEER. The receptor was isolated from a female donor with breast cancer. Sequenced input: naive CD4+ T cells sorted from a lymph node. Subset given: naive CD4+ T cells, CD4+CD45RA+CD25-. The V call is TRBV4-3, the J call TRBJ1-4; D not resolved. The CDR3 is CASSQRRDEKLIF. CDR3 coding DNA: TGCGCCAGCAGCCAAAGGCGGGATGAAAAACTGATTTTT.